This TCR beta chain was sequenced in a study of post-analysis software for immune sequencing data. The wider study: The cohort encompassed relapsing-remitting, secondary progressive and progressive-relapsing multiple sclerosis disease courses. Findings and limits, study-wide: A significant reduction in normalized Chao1 diversity was observed in multiple sclerosis patients versus controls. Co-batched samples clustered tightly together by F measure. Included in a set of several TRBV segments more frequent in patients than controls were TRBV5-6, TRBV5-1 and TRBV20-1.

This clonotype occurred a few times. The antigen is not known. This CDR3 is built from 14 residues. In germline, CDR1 is MDHEN, CDR2 SYDVKM. After removal of 7 bases from V and 6 bases from J, the junction contained 7 bases not matched to a gene. Unique-molecular-identifier-tagged TCR beta cDNA libraries were used. T cells numbering about 0.85 to 10 million yielded a few hundred thousand cDNA molecules. TCRdb recomputed calls from the PCR reads with MiXCR, one row per CDR3 protein. The data contain 350,000 to 450,000 distinct CDR3 sequences, approximately 38% of them singletons. The chain links TRBV28 to TRBJ2-1, with 9 bases matching TRBD1. The receptor was derived from a girl aged 2-10 years with multiple sclerosis. The sample taken for sequencing was blood. The CDR3 DNA sequence: TGTGCCAGCACATCGGGACAGGGTGGCAATGAGCAGTTCTTC. Its translation is CASTSGQGGNEQFF.